These T cell receptor beta chains were read from a single sample in a study of T cell responses to AZD1222 COVID-19 vaccine. Libraries were prepared by immunoSEQ multiplex PCR; TCRdb keeps only in-frame clonotypes and omits some of them. The sample gives about 180,000 clones, about 86% of which show up once; 0.45% to 0.55% is in the top ten. The material was peripheral blood, obtained on day 0 of AZD1222 vaccination. These receptors all come from an adult in good health. The CDR3 runs from the conserved cysteine through the conserved F or W. The D gene is left open where the match is weak. Clone size is stated in some rows and not others, as once, few, many or a class when expanded.

j_call	d_call	v_call	clone_size	cdr3_nt	cdr3_aa
TRBJ2-5	TRBD1	TRBV10-3	.	TGTGCCATCAGTGAGTCGGAGGGACAGGGGGAAGAGACCCAGTACTTC	CAISESEGQGEETQYF
TRBJ2-1	.	TRBV9	.	TGTGCCAGCAGCGTAGGAGGGACTGGTGTCAATGAGCAGTTCTTC	CASSVGGTGVNEQFF
TRBJ2-1	TRBD2	TRBV7-2	.	TGTGCCAGCGGCGGGGGGATCTATGAGCAGTTCTTC	CASGGGIYEQFF
TRBJ2-4	TRBD1	TRBV7-9	once	TGTGCCAGCAGCTTGCGGGACAGGGCTCTTCAGTACTTC	CASSLRDRALQYF
TRBJ1-5	.	TRBV20-1	.	TGCAGTGCTAGTCATCAGCCTAGGGGCAATCAGCCCCAGCATTTT	CSASHQPRGNQPQHF
TRBJ2-7	.	TRBV5-4	.	TGTGCCAGCAGCCGTGTACAGGGACCCGACGAGCAGTACTTC	CASSRVQGPDEQYF
TRBJ2-5	TRBD2	TRBV19	once	TGTGCCAGTAGCCGACTAGCGGGGGTTCAAGAGACCCAGTACTTC	CASSRLAGVQETQYF
TRBJ2-7	.	TRBV2	once	TGTGCCAGCAGTAATCAGGGGCTCTACGAGCAGTACTTC	CASSNQGLYEQYF
TRBJ1-1	TRBD1	TRBV7-8	.	TGTGCCAGCAGCTTAACAGGGGAAGGGGCTGAAGCTTTCTTT	CASSLTGEGAEAFF
TRBJ1-1	.	TRBV6-2/TRBV6-3	.	TGTGCCAGCAGTTACGGCGGGGCGGGTTCCACTGAAGCTTTCTTT	CASSYGGAGSTEAFF
TRBJ1-2	TRBD1	TRBV6-5	once	TGTGCCAGCGTAAAGTCAGGACAGGGGGCTAAAGGCTACACCTTC	CASVKSGQGAKGYTF
TRBJ2-3	.	TRBV27	.	TGTGCCAGCAGTTCTTCCGCGATCGGCACAGATACGCAGTATTTT	CASSSSAIGTDTQYF
TRBJ1-1	.	TRBV5-6	.	TGTGCCAGCAGCTTCCCACAGGGTTCTTCTGGCACTGAAGCTTTCTTT	CASSFPQGSSGTEAFF
TRBJ2-1	TRBD2	TRBV5-4	.	TGTGCCAGCAGCCCCTGGCGGGGGGGGAACAATGAGCAGTTCTTC	CASSPWRGGNNEQFF
TRBJ1-6	.	TRBV12-5	.	TGTGCTAGTGGTTTGGGAGGGGTCCTCTCACCCCTCCACTTT	CASGLGGVLSPLHF
TRBJ1-5	TRBD1	TRBV5-1	.	TGCGCCAGCAGCTGGGGGACAGGGGCTGGTCAGCCCCAGCATTTT	CASSWGTGAGQPQHF
TRBJ2-1	.	TRBV4-2	.	TGTGCCAGCAGCCAGGTGCAGGACAGTCGCTACAATGAGCAGTTCTTC	CASSQVQDSRYNEQFF
TRBJ2-5	.	TRBV4-1	.	TGCGCCAGCAGCCCAAAACGGGGTGAGACCCAGTACTTC	CASSPKRGETQYF
TRBJ1-1	.	TRBV29-1	few	TGCAGCGCTGAGGGTTCATGGGGCACTGAAGCTTTCTTT	CSAEGSWGTEAFF
TRBJ2-7	.	TRBV28	.	TGTGCCAGCAGTTTCGCCGGCTCCTACGAGCAGTACTTC	CASSFAGSYEQYF
TRBJ2-1	.	TRBV12-3/TRBV12-4	.	TGTGCCAGCAGCCTGGAGTACAATGAGCAGTTCTTC	CASSLEYNEQFF
TRBJ2-3	TRBD2	TRBV30	.	TGTGCCTGGAGTTACCTAGCGGGAGGGCCCACAGATACGCAGTATTTT	CAWSYLAGGPTDTQYF
TRBJ1-1	.	TRBV6-1	.	TGTGCCAGCAGTGAAGCCGCTCAAATGCGTACCTCTGAAGCTTTCTTT	CASSEAAQMRTSEAFF
TRBJ2-6	.	TRBV28	.	TGTGCCAGCAGTTCCGCGGGGCTCCCCTTCTCTGGGGCCAACGTCCTGACTTTC	CASSSAGLPFSGANVLTF
TRBJ1-4	TRBD1	TRBV5-1	.	TGCGCCAGCAGCCCAGGGGGCGCAGGAACTAATGAAAAACTGTTTTTT	CASSPGGAGTNEKLFF
TRBJ2-1	.	TRBV11-2	.	TGTGCCAGCAGCTTAGATCTGGCGGGTGAGCAGTTCTTC	CASSLDLAGEQFF
TRBJ1-2	.	TRBV5-4	.	TGTGCCAGCAGCCCGGACACCTCGAGGGACTATGGCTACACCTTC	CASSPDTSRDYGYTF
TRBJ2-7	TRBD2	TRBV27	.	TGTGCCAGCAGTAAAATGGGACTAGCGGGAATCTACGAGCAGTACTTC	CASSKMGLAGIYEQYF
TRBJ2-1	.	TRBV7-8	.	TGTGCCAGCAGCTTATCAATCTACAATGAGCAGTTCTTC	CASSLSIYNEQFF
TRBJ2-1	.	TRBV15	.	TGTGCCACCAGCAGAGAAGGTAAGAATGAGCAGTTCTTC	CATSREGKNEQFF
TRBJ1-3	.	TRBV30	once	TGTGCCTGGAGTGTCGTACTTGGAAACACCATATATTTT	CAWSVVLGNTIYF
TRBJ2-6	.	TRBV2	few	TGTGCCAGCAGTCTACTGGGGGGATCTGGGGCCAACGTCCTGACTTTC	CASSLLGGSGANVLTF
TRBJ2-1	TRBD2	TRBV6-5	.	TGTGCCAGCAGTTCCGGCGGGAGGGCCACTGATGAGCAGTTCTTC	CASSSGGRATDEQFF
TRBJ2-7	TRBD1	TRBV6-5	.	TGTGCCAGCAGTTACTCGACAGGGGCTTACTCCTACGAGCAGTACTTC	CASSYSTGAYSYEQYF
TRBJ2-5	TRBD2	TRBV5-1	once	TGCGCCAGCACCACGGGGGGACTAGCCGTTGAAGAGACCCAGTACTTC	CASTTGGLAVEETQYF
TRBJ1-3	TRBD1	TRBV5-1	.	TGCGCCAGCAGCTTGGGAGACAGGGGGGACTCTGGAAACACCATATATTTT	CASSLGDRGDSGNTIYF
TRBJ1-1	.	TRBV18	once	TGTGCCAGCTCACGAGGGCAGAACACTGAAGCTTTCTTT	CASSRGQNTEAFF
TRBJ1-3	.	TRBV11-2	.	TGTGCCAGCACCCTCACGGGCCCTGGAAACACCATATATTTT	CASTLTGPGNTIYF
TRBJ1-1	.	TRBV9	.	TGTGCCAGCAGCCCCCCGGAGGGCACTGAAGCTTTCTTT	CASSPPEGTEAFF
TRBJ2-7	.	TRBV29-1	.	TGCAGCGTTGAGGGACTGGAGGCTTACGAGCAGTACTTC	CSVEGLEAYEQYF
TRBJ2-5	.	TRBV2	.	TGTGCCAGCAGTGAAGGGGGGGTGGGGACCCAGTACTTC	CASSEGGVGTQYF
TRBJ2-2	.	TRBV7-8	.	TGTGCCAGCAGCATTATTCCCAGGGACACCGGGGAGCTGTTTTTT	CASSIIPRDTGELFF
TRBJ1-5	.	TRBV16	.	TGTGCCAGCAGCCCCATGGGGGGCAATCAGCCCCAGCATTTT	CASSPMGGNQPQHF
TRBJ2-5	.	TRBV5-1	.	TGCGCCAGCAGCTTGGCTGGTACGAGGGAGACCCAGTACTTC	CASSLAGTRETQYF
TRBJ1-1	.	TRBV7-9	.	TGTGCCAGCAGCGGTGCCGGGACTGAAGCTTTCTTT	CASSGAGTEAFF
TRBJ2-7	.	TRBV11-2	.	TGTGCCAGCACCATTGGGGCAGGGCGCTACGAGCAGTACTTC	CASTIGAGRYEQYF
TRBJ1-1	TRBD1	TRBV11-2	.	TGTGCCAGCAGCTTGGACAGGGTTGACCCAACTTTCTTT	CASSLDRVDPTFF
TRBJ1-3	TRBD1	TRBV5-1	few	TGCGCCAGCAGCGACCGACAGGGGGCGAATTCTGGAAACACCATATATTTT	CASSDRQGANSGNTIYF
TRBJ2-3	.	TRBV7-7	.	TGTGCTAGCAGCTTAGCCGGGGTGGGGGATACGCAGTATTTT	CASSLAGVGDTQYF
TRBJ2-3	TRBD2	TRBV6-2/TRBV6-3	.	TGTGCCAGCAGTTACGCCGGGACTAGACGCACAGATACGCAGTATTTT	CASSYAGTRRTDTQYF
TRBJ2-2	.	TRBV27	.	TGTGCCAGCAGTACTTGGACGGTGCGGGGAGACACCGGGGAGCTGTTTTTT	CASSTWTVRGDTGELFF
TRBJ2-1	TRBD2	TRBV5-6	.	TGTGCCAGCAGCTTGGAGCGGGAGTCCTACAATGAGCAGTTCTTC	CASSLERESYNEQFF
TRBJ2-3	.	TRBV5-1	.	TGCGCCAGCAGCTCCGGAGTTACCACAGATACGCAGTATTTT	CASSSGVTTDTQYF
TRBJ1-4	TRBD1	TRBV5-1	.	TGCGCCAGCAGCTTACGGCAGGGGGGAACTAATGAAAAACTGTTTTTT	CASSLRQGGTNEKLFF
TRBJ2-1	.	TRBV7-9	.	TGTGCCAGCAGCCCAGCCGGAGGGGCCTACAATGAGCAGTTCTTC	CASSPAGGAYNEQFF
TRBJ2-2	.	TRBV25-1	.	TGTGCCAGCAGTGAACGGAGGGAGGGGGGGGCCTCCGACGGGGAGCTGTTTTTT	CASSERREGGASDGELFF
TRBJ2-7	TRBD1	TRBV7-2	.	TGTGCCAGCAGCTCCGGACAGGGGGCGCGATCCGAGCAGTACTTC	CASSSGQGARSEQYF
TRBJ2-1	TRBD2	TRBV19	.	TGTGCCAGTAGTATAGATTGGGCTAGCGGGCACAATGAGCAGTTCTTC	CASSIDWASGHNEQFF
TRBJ1-1	.	TRBV6-5	few	TGTGCCAGCGCATCCTTATCCAACACTGAAGCTTTCTTT	CASASLSNTEAFF
TRBJ2-7	TRBD1	TRBV7-3	few	TGTGCCAGCAGCTTAACCGGGACAGACGACTACGAGCAGTACTTC	CASSLTGTDDYEQYF